This entry concerns a single T cell receptor (beta chain). Its antigen is as yet unknown. This record belongs to a study of regulatory T cells in long-lasting Graves disease. Overall study: In persistent Graves' disease, antithyroid drugs had been taken for over 5 years and TSH receptor antibodies stayed positive. Points from the study as a whole: It was peripheral blood alone, not thyroid tissue, that was studied.

Germline CDR1 and CDR2: SGHVS and FQNEAQ. V trimming: 5 bases; J trimming: 2 bases; junction bases outside the gene matches: 15. This CDR3 is built from 20 residues. Assembly of TCR beta libraries relied on iRepertoire HTBI primers together with Arm-PCR of CDR3 regions. Study processing details: Samples revealed roughly 60 TRBV and roughly 15 TRBJ segments. TCRdb redid the calling of the multiplex PCR reads with MiXCR, one entry per CDR3 protein. TCRdb's processing, not the authors', yielded these V and J calls. The table shows about half a million distinct CDR3 sequences, with 20% to 25% occurring only once. Time point in this sample: persistent/refractory GD, antithyroid drugs over 5 years with positive TRAb. Scientists built the TCR library using RNA that was extracted from PBMCs. Graves' disease diagnosis relied on American Thyroid Association guidelines.

The source was peripheral blood mononuclear cells (PBMCs), collected when the disease was refractory, from a patient treated with antithyroid drugs. The rearrangement uses TRBV7-8 and TRBJ2-6, with 10 positions matching TRBD2. This TCR came from a female donor with Graves disease. CDR3 nucleotides: TGTGCCAGCAGCCCATTTATCGGGAGCGGGAGGGCCACTGGGGCCAACGTCCTGACTTTC. Amino acid sequence: CASSPFIGSGRATGANVLTF.